These 24 T cell receptor beta chains were all obtained from the same sample, sequenced in a study of neurological immune-mediated disorders. One entry per CDR3 protein results from TCRdb running MiXCR on the 5' RACE reads. The sample holds 43,000 or so distinct CDR3 sequences, around an eighth seen once. Time point noted: longitudinal time-point 3. Source material: PBMCs. Source of these receptors: a man between 25 and 39 years old in good health.

This clonotype was counted ten times or more. The chain couples TRBV6-5 to TRBJ2-1; 10 positions match TRBD2. CDR1 is MNHEY, CDR2 SVGAGI, per germline. V shed 4 bases and J 3 bases; nucleotides not matched to a gene: 3. CDR3 size: 15 residues. CDR3 residues: CASSLGLANYNEQFF. The CDR3 coding sequence is TGTGCCAGCAGTTTGGGACTAGCGAACTACAATGAGCAGTTCTTC.

This clonotype was counted ten times or more. One end of the junction does not line up with germline, which may come from a read error. J is TRBJ1-1 and V is TRBV20-1; D call uncertain. The CDR3 spans 13 residues. Germline V lookup: CDR1 DFQATT, CDR2 SNEGSKA (reference sequence). The CDR3 here is CSAREQPNTEAFF. The CDR3 DNA sequence: TGCAGTGCTAGAGAACAGCCGAACACTGAAGCCTTCTTT.

This clonotype was counted ten times or more. In DNA, the CDR3 is TGTGCCAGCAACGCGGGGACCGCGAGGGACATTCAGTACTTC. The encoded protein is CASNAGTARDIQYF. The V call is TRBV28, the J call TRBJ2-4; TRBD2 might be the D (6 bases). CDR1 is MDHEN, CDR2 SYDVKM, per germline. V lost 7 bases and J 8 bases, leaving 18 bases between the germline ends. The CDR3 totals 14 residues.

This clonotype has at least ten counts. The V gene is TRBV29-1, the J gene TRBJ2-2; D remains ambiguous. Trimming took off 5 bases at V and 1 base at J, with 5 bases between the two ends. The CDR3 length is 12 residues. The germline V gene has CDR1 SQVTM and CDR2 ANQGSEA. The DNA for the CDR3 is TGCAGCGTTCAACGGAACACCGGGGAGCTGTTTTTT. This translates into CSVQRNTGELFF.

This clonotype was found many times. The chain combines TRBV5-1 with TRBJ2-5, with 11 bases that match TRBD2. CDR3 length: 18 amino acids. V shed 4 bases and J 5 bases; nucleotides not matched to a gene: 16. Looked up from germline, CDR1 is SGHRS and CDR2 is YFSETQ. CDR3 DNA: TGCGCCAGCAGCCCGGATAGTGGCCTAGCGGGAGGAGCGGAGACCCAGTACTTC. Translated, it gives CASSPDSGLAGGAETQYF.

This clonotype was seen repeatedly, ten times or more. The CDR3 region has the DNA TGTGCCAGCAGTTCCTCCGGTAATTCACCCCTCCACTTT. Translated: CASSSSGNSPLHF. The rearrangement joins TRBV6-2 or TRBV6-3 to TRBJ1-6; no definite D call. V was clipped by 4 bases and J by 6 bases, with 7 bases between them. Germline CDR1 MNHEY, CDR2 SVGEGT. The CDR3 is 13 residues long.

This sequence joins TRBV18 and TRBJ2-1; TRBD2 is a possible D gene (6 bases). This CDR3 comprises 16 residues. Germline loops: CDR1 KGHSH, CDR2 LQKENI. V lost 0 bases, J lost 16 bases, and 25 bases lay in between. Written as DNA, the CDR3 is TGTGCCAGCTCACCACCGGGGCGGGACCCCGGGAATGACCAATTCTTC. This encodes CASSPPGRDPGNDQFF.

The sample holds many counts of this clonotype. The chain recombines TRBV5-1 with TRBJ2-7; 7 positions agree with TRBD2. After removal of 4 bases from V and 7 bases from J, the junction contained 14 bases not matched to a gene. CDR3 length: 15 residues. CDR1 and CDR2 (germline): SGHRS, YFSETQ. CDR3 in amino acids: CASSDGRGDLWEQYF. DNA of the CDR3: TGCGCCAGCAGCGACGGACGGGGGGATCTCTGGGAGCAGTACTTC. Based on the CDR3 plus reference TRBV5-1 and TRBJ2-7, the full variable domain is KAGVTQTPRYLIKTRGQQVTLSCSPISGHRSVSWYQQTPGQGLQFLFEYFSETQRNKGNFPGRFSGRQFSNSRSEMNVSTLELGDSALYLCASSDGRGDLWEQYFGPGTRLTVT.

This clonotype was recorded at least ten times. The rearrangement joins TRBV20-1 to TRBJ1-5, with D possibly being TRBD1 (5 bases). With 0 bases removed from V and 7 bases from J, the gap between germline ends came to 13 bases. The CDR3 runs 14 residues. CDR1 is DFQATT and CDR2 is SNEGSKA in the germline V gene (reference sequence). In DNA form, the CDR3 reads TGCAGTGCTAGAGATTCGGGGGGGTACCAGCCCCAGCATTTT. Protein sequence: CSARDSGGYQPQHF.

This clonotype was observed many times. The rearrangement links TRBV7-9 to TRBJ2-2; D remains unclear. Deletions cut 1 base from V and 4 bases from J, with 7 bases between. CDR3 length: 14 amino acids. Germline V lookup: CDR1 SEHNR, CDR2 FQNEAQ (reference sequence). The CDR3 region is CASSLGEGTGELFF. In nucleotides, the CDR3 is TGTGCCAGCAGCTTAGGGGAAGGCACCGGGGAGCTGTTTTTT.

This clonotype was recorded many times. This chain links TRBV6-6 with TRBJ2-6; a weak D match, TRBD1 (5 bases). Deletions cut 5 bases from V and 0 bases from J, with 14 bases between. From germline, CDR1 is MNHNY and CDR2 SVGAGI (reference sequence). The CDR3 extends over 17 amino acids. CDR3 DNA: TGTGCCAGCAGTCCCAATTTACAGGCCTCTGGGGCCAACGTCCTGACTTTC. Translating gives CASSPNLQASGANVLTF.

This clonotype was detected many times. This chain connects TRBV28 to TRBJ2-5; possible D gene TRBD2, 6 bases. Per germline, CDR1 MDHEN and CDR2 SYDVKM. Trimming shortened V by 4 bases and J by 3 bases, and 12 bases separated the two germline ends. The CDR3 length is 14 residues. The CDR3 nucleotides read TGTGCCAGCAGTTCTACAGGAGGGGAAGAGACCCAGTACTTC. Amino acids: CASSSTGGEETQYF.

This clonotype has at least ten counts. CDR3 DNA: TGTGCCAGCAGCCCACGACTAGCGGCCGTCGGGGGGCACAATGAGCAGTTCTTC. This sequence encodes CASSPRLAAVGGHNEQFF. The chain links TRBV7-2 to TRBJ2-1, with TRBD2 matching over 9 bases. The CDR3 runs 18 residues. Per the germline V gene, CDR1 is SGHTA and CDR2 is FQGNSA. Unmatched junction bases numbered 16, after V lost 5 bases and J lost 5 bases.

Ten or more counts support this clonotype. V gene TRBV7-2 combines with J gene TRBJ2-3; 13 positions match TRBD2. The CDR3 is made up of 16 amino acids. Germline V gene sequence: CDR1 SGHTA, CDR2 FQGNSA. Germline trimming cut 3 bases from V and 3 bases from J; bases unmatched to any gene: 3. Here the CDR3 DNA reads TGTGCCAGCAGCTTCGGGACTAGCGGGATGACAGATACGCAGTATTTT. This encodes CASSFGTSGMTDTQYF. The variable domain in full, completed from reference TRBV7-2 and TRBJ2-3, reads GAGVSQSPSNKVTEKGKDVELRCDPISGHTALYWYRQSLGQGLEFLIYFQGNSAPDKSGLPSDRFSAERTGGSVSTLTIQRTQQEDSAVYLCASSFGTSGMTDTQYFGPGTRLTVL.

In this sample, this clonotype turned up many times. The chain recombines TRBV5-1 with TRBJ2-1; TRBD2 matches at 15 bases. With 3 bases clipped from V and 0 bases from J, the junction kept 10 bases outside the gene matches. Looked up from germline, CDR1 is SGHRS and CDR2 is YFSETQ. The CDR3 is 20 residues long. CDR3 in amino acids: CASSWGLAGGKSSSYNEQFF. The CDR3, as DNA: TGCGCCAGCAGCTGGGGACTAGCGGGAGGAAAATCCAGCTCCTACAATGAGCAGTTCTTC. Using reference TRBV5-1 and TRBJ2-1 for the parts outside the CDR3, the full variable domain is KAGVTQTPRYLIKTRGQQVTLSCSPISGHRSVSWYQQTPGQGLQFLFEYFSETQRNKGNFPGRFSGRQFSNSRSEMNVSTLELGDSALYLCASSWGLAGGKSSSYNEQFFGPGTRLTVL.

At least ten counts were recorded for this clonotype. The chain carries TRBV6-5 and TRBJ2-5; D is unresolved. The CDR3 has 12 amino acids. Trimming pared 6 bases from V and 4 bases from J, leaving 9 bases between. Germline loops: CDR1 MNHEY, CDR2 SVGAGI. CDR3: CASRDPRETQYF. CDR3 coding DNA: TGTGCCAGCAGGGACCCCAGAGAGACCCAGTACTTC.

This clonotype was counted at least ten times. This chain connects TRBV11-2 to TRBJ2-1; TRBD2 might be the D (6 bases). The CDR3 consists of 15 residues. In germline, CDR1 is SGHAT, CDR2 FQNNGV. The germline V and J ends were trimmed by 1 base and 7 bases, with 14 bases remaining between them. The chain's CDR3 is CASSLGLGGRNEQFF. CDR3 sequence (DNA): TGTGCCAGCAGCTTAGGTCTCGGGGGTAGAAATGAGCAGTTCTTC.

This clonotype was seen repeatedly, ten times or more. V and J are TRBV5-1 and TRBJ2-2, with 8 nucleotides matching TRBD1. Germline CDR1 SGHRS, CDR2 YFSETQ. The V segment lost 3 bases and the J segment 4 bases; nucleotides outside the gene matches: 5. This CDR3 is built from 15 residues. The CDR3 is CASSSGQGGTGELFF. Written as DNA, the CDR3 is TGCGCCAGCAGCTCAGGACAGGGAGGCACCGGGGAGCTGTTTTTT. Full variable domain (rest looked up from reference TRBV5-1 and TRBJ2-2): KAGVTQTPRYLIKTRGQQVTLSCSPISGHRSVSWYQQTPGQGLQFLFEYFSETQRNKGNFPGRFSGRQFSNSRSEMNVSTLELGDSALYLCASSSGQGGTGELFFGEGSRLTVL.

This clonotype has ten or more counts. J is TRBJ2-5 and V is TRBV20-1, with a weak D call TRBD2 (5 bases). The CDR3 runs to 12 residues. V shed 7 bases and J shed 1 base, with 10 bases lying between them. Germline values: CDR1 DFQATT, CDR2 SNEGSKA (reference sequence). This chain's CDR3 is CSVQDSQETQYF. The CDR3 region has the DNA TGCAGTGTCCAGGACTCCCAAGAGACCCAGTACTTC.

The chain uses TRBV6-1 and TRBJ2-4; D is unclear. This CDR3 has 14 amino acids. The V end was cut by 0 bases, the J end by 5 bases, with 8 bases between. The V gene's germline CDR1 is MNHNS and CDR2 SASEGT. The CDR3 loop reads CASSEAHGQNIQYF. The CDR3 DNA follows: TGTGCCAGCAGTGAAGCGCACGGACAAAACATTCAGTACTTC.

Many counts were recorded for this clonotype. The chain employs TRBV20-1 and TRBJ2-7; D perhaps matches TRBD2 (5 bases). The CDR3 covers 13 residues. Trimming removed 2 bases at V and 0 bases at J, with 8 bases between. The germline CDR1 and CDR2 sequences are DFQATT and SNEGSKA (reference sequence). CDR3 nucleotide sequence: TGCAGTGCTAGAAGCGGTAGCTCCTACGAGCAGTACTTC. Its translation: CSARSGSSYEQYF.

This clonotype has ten or more counts. The chain is built from TRBV20-1 and TRBJ2-2; TRBD2 is a possible D gene (6 bases). Germline V gene data show CDR1 as DFQATT and CDR2 as SNEGSKA (reference sequence). Trimming removed 5 bases from V and 2 bases from J, with 12 bases in between. This CDR3 is built from 14 residues. The CDR3 coding sequence is TGCAGTGCTCTGGGACTGTTTAACACCGGGGAGCTGTTTTTT. It encodes CSALGLFNTGELFF.

This clonotype was recorded at least ten times. The chain recombines TRBV4-1 with TRBJ1-1; 7 bases align to TRBD1. V lost 3 bases and J lost 1; bases outside the gene matches: 8. In germline, CDR1 is MGHRA, CDR2 YSYEKL. The CDR3 consists of 16 residues. In DNA form, the CDR3 reads TGCGCCAGCAGCCAGTTAATGGGACAGACGAACACTGAAGCTTTCTTT. The encoded protein is CASSQLMGQTNTEAFF.

This clonotype was seen at least ten times. This sequence joins TRBV4-1 and TRBJ1-1; no definite D call. The germline V gene encodes CDR1 MGHRA and CDR2 YSYEKL. Trimming took off 3 bases at V and 1 base at J, with 21 bases between the two ends. The CDR3 has 18 residues. The CDR3 protein is CASSQAKFRQLENTEAFF. CDR3 in DNA: TGCGCCAGCAGCCAGGCAAAGTTTAGGCAGCTAGAGAACACTGAAGCTTTCTTT.